The 32 T cell receptor beta chains presented below share a single source sample, sequenced in a study of neoadjuvant nivolumab and ipilimumab in lung cancer. Profiled with immunoSEQ multiplex PCR; TCRdb holds only in-frame clones, not every one. The data hold about 8,100 clones, with around 75% observed a single time. Specimen: adjacent normal lung tissue, collected after neoadjuvant nivolumab, alone or with ipilimumab, at or shortly before surgery. The receptors shown here come from an adult with non-small cell lung cancer.

The count of this clone is one. The V call is TRBV2, the J call TRBJ2-7; TRBD1 matches 7 bases. Looked up from germline, CDR1 is SNHLY and CDR2 is FYNNEI. The CDR3 sequence is 13 residues long. Trimming cost V 4 bases and J 2 bases; bases outside gene matches: 2. The CDR3 coding sequence is TGTGCCAGCAGTGGGGACAGAACCTACGAGCAGTACTTC. Its translation: CASSGDRTYEQYF.

This chain uses TRBV11-2 with TRBJ2-3; the D gene could be TRBD1 or TRBD2 (5 bases each). There are 15 residues in the CDR3. The V end was cut by 5 bases, the J end by 6 bases, with 18 bases between. The germline V gene encodes CDR1 SGHAT and CDR2 FQNNGV. CDR3 region: CASSSQGRYGDTQYF. In DNA form, the CDR3 reads TGTGCCAGCAGCAGCCAGGGACGTTACGGTGATACGCAGTATTTT.

A single count supports this clone. V gene TRBV30 combines with J gene TRBJ1-5; D may be TRBD1 (5 bases). V lost 2 bases, J lost 4 bases, and 9 bases lay in between. CDR1 GTSNPN and CDR2 SVGIG come from the germline V gene (reference sequence). The CDR3 consists of 13 residues. The CDR3 loop is CAWSRQGNQPQHF. The CDR3 region has the DNA TGTGCCTGGAGTAGGCAGGGAAATCAGCCCCAGCATTTT.

This clone appeared once. This chain links TRBV5-6 with TRBJ2-5; no clear D gene. The V gene's germline CDR1 is SGHDT and CDR2 YYEEEE. The germline V and J ends were trimmed by 4 bases and 7 bases, with 8 bases remaining between them. The CDR3 contains 11 residues. The CDR3 DNA reads as TGTGCCAGCAGCGGCGTGGGGACCCAGTACTTC. This sequence encodes CASSGVGTQYF.

The chain joins TRBV5-4 to TRBJ2-2; possible D gene TRBD1, 5 bases. The V end lost 4 bases, the J end lost 6 bases, and 10 bases lay between the germline ends. The germline gives CDR1 SGHNT, CDR2 YYREEE (reference sequence). The CDR3 sequence is 13 residues long. The CDR3 loop reads CASSEGVAGELFF. For the CDR3, the DNA is TGTGCCAGCAGCGAAGGGGTTGCCGGGGAGCTGTTTTTT.

This clone was seen a handful of times. This chain connects TRBV5-1 to TRBJ2-2; D is perhaps TRBD2 (5 bases). V was pared by 4 bases and J by 3 bases, with 7 bases between. Looked up from germline, CDR1 is SGHRS and CDR2 is YFSETQ. CDR3 size: 13 residues. The CDR3 sequence is CASSIGDTGELFF. CDR3 nucleotide sequence: TGCGCCAGCAGCATCGGGGACACCGGGGAGCTGTTTTTT.

The chain combines TRBV27 with TRBJ2-6; D is ambiguous. Trimming took off 4 bases at V and 0 bases at J, with 4 bases between the two ends. The germline CDR1 and CDR2 sequences are MNHEY and SMNVEV (reference sequence). The CDR3 sequence is 14 residues long. CDR3 bases: TGTGCCAGCAGTTGGTACTCTGGGGCCAACGTCCTGACTTTC. As protein: CASSWYSGANVLTF.

This clone was picked up a small number of times. This rearrangement joins TRBV7-9 to TRBJ1-2; D not certain. The V end was cut by 1 base, the J end by 7 bases, with 13 bases between. The CDR3 covers 14 residues. Germline values: CDR1 SEHNR, CDR2 FQNEAQ (reference sequence). CDR3 nucleotide sequence: TGTGCCAGCAGCTTAGTGTTCCAGGTTGGTGGCTACACCTTC. Its translation is CASSLVFQVGGYTF. Full variable domain (missing parts from reference TRBV7-9 and TRBJ1-2): DTGVSQNPRHKITKRGQNVTFRCDPISEHNRLYWYRQTLGQGPEFLTYFQNEAQLEKSRLLSDRFSAERPKGSFSTLEIQRTEQGDSAMYLCASSLVFQVGGYTFGSGTRLTVV.

The chain employs TRBV5-5 and TRBJ2-7; D not certain. Germline V gene lookup returns CDR1 SGHKS and CDR2 YYEKEE (reference sequence). The CDR3 length is 13 residues. Trimming left V 0 bases short and J 3 bases short, with 7 bases between. CDR3 in DNA: TGTGCCAGCAGCTTGGCCGTGAACTACGAGCAGTACTTC. This translates into CASSLAVNYEQYF.

The rearrangement uses TRBV15 and TRBJ2-1, with D perhaps matching TRBD2 (7 bases). The CDR3 spans 17 residues. Trimming took 2 bases from V and 0 from J, leaving 14 bases between them. CDR1 LNHNV and CDR2 YYDKDF come from the germline V gene (reference sequence). CDR3 region: CATSRPWGGASYNEQFF. The DNA of the CDR3 is TGTGCCACCAGCAGACCCTGGGGGGGCGCCTCCTACAATGAGCAGTTCTTC.

About this clone itself: Mismatch with germline at one junction end may stem from a read error. The chain uses TRBV7-7 and TRBJ2-1; D gene ambiguous. The length of the CDR3 is 14 residues. Germline-derived CDR1 and CDR2 are SSHAT and FNYEAQ (reference sequence). CDR3 loop: CASSLGRSSNEQFF. Here the CDR3 DNA reads TGTGCTAGCAGCTTGGGTCGGAGCAGCAATGAGCAGTTCTTC.

The chain couples TRBV7-3 to TRBJ1-2; D is perhaps TRBD1 (6 bases). Trimming took 2 bases from V and 0 from J, leaving 13 bases between them. This CDR3 has 16 amino acids. Germline V CDR1 and CDR2: SGHTA, FQGTGA. CDR3 sequence (DNA): TGTGCCAGCAGCTTAGGGGGCGGAAACGCTAACTATGGCTACACCTTC. Protein product: CASSLGGGNANYGYTF.

This clone was observed once. The V and J genes are TRBV5-1 and TRBJ2-7, with TRBD2 identical over 13 bases. Unmatched junction bases numbered 3, after V lost 0 bases and J lost 6 bases. Germline CDR1 is SGHRS and CDR2 is YFSETQ. This CDR3 has 15 amino acids. CDR3 in DNA: TGCGCCAGCAGCTTGGGACTAGCGGGGGGAAGCGAGCAGTACTTC. Translated, it gives CASSLGLAGGSEQYF. Full variable domain (outside the CDR3, taken from reference TRBV5-1 and TRBJ2-7): KAGVTQTPRYLIKTRGQQVTLSCSPISGHRSVSWYQQTPGQGLQFLFEYFSETQRNKGNFPGRFSGRQFSNSRSEMNVSTLELGDSALYLCASSLGLAGGSEQYFGPGTRLTVT.

V and J are TRBV27 and TRBJ1-2, with 7 nucleotides matching TRBD1. Germline CDR1 MNHEY, CDR2 SMNVEV (reference sequence). J was trimmed by 6 bases and V by 4 bases; bases with no gene match: 11. The CDR3 totals 15 residues. CDR3: CASSSPGTAQNGYTF. Written as DNA, the CDR3 is TGTGCCAGCAGTTCACCCGGGACAGCCCAAAATGGCTACACCTTC.

V gene TRBV5-5 combines with J gene TRBJ2-7; the D is unclear. The CDR3 has 12 amino acids. Trimming left V 4 bases short and J 4 bases short, with 9 bases between. Germline CDR1 SGHKS, CDR2 YYEKEE (reference sequence). DNA of the CDR3: TGTGCCAGCAGCCCGGGCGGTTACGAGCAGTACTTC. Its protein product is CASSPGGYEQYF.

This chain links TRBV7-3 with TRBJ2-3; D unresolved. This CDR3 contains 13 residues. V was trimmed by 0 bases and J by 6 bases, leaving 7 bases between them. The germline CDR1 and CDR2 sequences are SGHTA and FQGTGA. The CDR3 sequence: CASSLTVVDTQYF. DNA for the CDR3: TGTGCCAGCAGCTTAACAGTGGTCGATACGCAGTATTTT.

The J gene is TRBJ2-5, the V gene TRBV9; 13 nucleotides align to TRBD2. CDR1 SGDLS and CDR2 YYNGEE come from the germline V gene. This CDR3 is built from 16 residues. The junction had 8 bases not matched to a gene; V was cut back by 4 bases and J by 5 bases. The CDR3: CASSSRTSGGVETQYF. The DNA for the CDR3 is TGTGCCAGCAGCTCGCGGACTAGCGGGGGAGTTGAGACCCAGTACTTC.

This clone has a handful of counts. The chain couples TRBV10-3 to TRBJ2-7, with TRBD2 matching 8 bases. The germline CDR1 and CDR2 sequences are ENHRY and SYGVKD. The CDR3 runs 14 residues. V lost 8 bases to trimming and J lost 1 base; unmatched junction nucleotides: 7. This CDR3 reads CAIGKGGGSYEQYF. The CDR3 nucleotides are TGTGCCATCGGGAAGGGCGGGGGGTCCTACGAGCAGTACTTC.

In this sample, this clone turned up once. V is TRBV28 and J is TRBJ1-2; weak D call: TRBD1 (5 bases). Germline loops: CDR1 MDHEN, CDR2 SYDVKM. This CDR3 region has 13 residues. The CDR3 spells CAILRGFGYGYTF. CDR3 coding DNA: TGTGCTATCCTAAGGGGTTTTGGTTATGGCTACACCTTC.

The chain employs TRBV7-2 and TRBJ2-1; D may correspond to TRBD1 or TRBD2 (5 bases each). The germline V gene encodes CDR1 SGHTA and CDR2 FQGNSA. V lost 5 bases and J 3 bases, leaving 8 bases between the germline ends. This CDR3 region has 13 residues. The CDR3 nucleotides read TGTGCCAGCAGCCAGGGAGTCTACAATGAGCAGTTCTTC. It yields the protein CASSQGVYNEQFF.

The CDR3 loop reads CASSRPGSSGYTF. DNA for the CDR3: TGTGCCAGCAGCCGACCGGGGTCGAGTGGCTACACCTTC. The V and J genes are TRBV7-2 and TRBJ1-2; unclear D gene. In germline, CDR1 is SGHTA, CDR2 FQGNSA. The length of the CDR3 is 13 residues. The V gene lost 5 bases and the J gene lost 7 bases, with 14 bases spanning the gap. The complete variable domain, with remaining parts taken from reference TRBV7-2 and TRBJ1-2, reads GAGVSQSPSNKVTEKGKDVELRCDPISGHTALYWYRQSLGQGLEFLIYFQGNSAPDKSGLPSDRFSAERTGGSVSTLTIQRTQQEDSAVYLCASSRPGSSGYTFGSGTRLTVV.

This clone has only a few counts. The V and J genes are TRBV5-1 and TRBJ2-1, with a weak D call TRBD1 (5 bases). The CDR3 sequence is 15 residues long. CDR1 is SGHRS and CDR2 is YFSETQ in the germline V gene. With 1 base removed from V and 5 bases from J, the gap between germline ends came to 13 bases. CDR3 residues: CASSLSRQFDNEQFF. The CDR3 DNA sequence: TGCGCCAGCAGCTTGTCCAGACAGTTCGACAATGAGCAGTTCTTC.

Comments on this clone: The DNA is left out, because the CDR3 cannot be placed on it with certainty; the CDR3 is given as TCRdb lists it. The chain recombines TRBV30 with TRBJ2-1; the table's D call, TRBD2, has no DNA check behind it. The V gene's germline CDR1 is GTSNPN and CDR2 SVGIG (reference sequence). The CDR3 is 11 residues long, counting both termini. This chain's CDR3 is CAWATGTLRFF.

This clone has just a few counts. The chain joins TRBV6-6 to TRBJ1-6, with D unresolved. CDR3 length: 11 amino acids. The V gene lost 6 bases and the J gene lost 9 bases, with 6 bases spanning the gap. The germline CDR1 and CDR2 sequences are MNHNY and SVGAGI (reference sequence). The CDR3 reads CASRHGSPLHF. CDR3 DNA sequence: TGTGCCAGCAGACACGGTTCACCCCTCCACTTT.

The V and J genes are TRBV15 and TRBJ1-5; TRBD1 aligns across 7 bases. J was trimmed by 3 bases and V by 3 bases; bases with no gene match: 2. Germline V gives CDR1 LNHNV, CDR2 YYDKDF (reference sequence). The CDR3 totals 14 residues. The CDR3 spells CATSRGQINQPQHF. The CDR3 DNA reads as TGTGCCACCAGCAGGGGACAGATCAATCAGCCCCAGCATTTT.

This rearrangement joins TRBV5-6 to TRBJ2-4; possibly TRBD1 for D (5 bases). The CDR3 extends over 12 amino acids. The V end lost 0 bases, the J end lost 7 bases, and 5 bases lay between the germline ends. The V gene's germline CDR1 is SGHDT and CDR2 YYEEEE. The CDR3 sequence is CASSLGQNIQYF. CDR3 nucleotide sequence: TGTGCCAGCAGCTTGGGACAGAACATTCAGTACTTC.

J is TRBJ2-2 and V is TRBV18; TRBD1 agrees at 9 bases. The length of the CDR3 is 16 residues. Germline trimming cut 6 bases from V and 3 bases from J; bases unmatched to any gene: 8. Germline V gene data show CDR1 as KGHSH and CDR2 as LQKENI. Written as DNA, the CDR3 is TGTGCCAGCTCGCAGGGACAGGGTGGAGACACCGGGGAGCTGTTTTTT. Translation: CASSQGQGGDTGELFF.

This chain connects TRBV29-1 to TRBJ2-5, with D hard to call. V dropped 3 bases and J dropped 5 bases, with 10 bases sitting between them. The germline gives CDR1 SQVTM, CDR2 ANQGSEA. This CDR3 has 12 residues. DNA for the CDR3: TGCAGCGTTGATGTGGTCGGGGAGACCCAGTACTTC. As protein: CSVDVVGETQYF.

This chain joins TRBV7-9 and TRBJ2-7; TRBD1 matches at 10 bases. The CDR3 totals 13 residues. With 10 bases clipped from V and 5 bases from J, the junction kept 8 bases outside the gene matches. Looked up from germline, CDR1 is SEHNR and CDR2 is FQNEAQ (reference sequence). The CDR3 DNA follows: TGTGCCACCAGAGGGACAGGGGCCCACGAGCAGTACTTC. It encodes CATRGTGAHEQYF.

This clone came up a few times. The V call is TRBV27, the J call TRBJ1-4, with D maybe TRBD1 (5 bases). Germline values: CDR1 MNHEY, CDR2 SMNVEV (reference sequence). With 3 bases removed from V and 4 bases from J, the gap between germline ends came to 9 bases. The length of the CDR3 is 14 residues. CDR3 amino acids: CASSLRGVNEKLFF. CDR3 DNA: TGTGCCAGCAGTTTGAGAGGGGTTAATGAAAAACTGTTTTTT.

V gene TRBV7-8 combines with J gene TRBJ2-7; 8 bases are a match to TRBD1. CDR1 is SGHVS and CDR2 is FQNEAQ in the germline V gene. The length of the CDR3 is 16 residues. V shed 0 bases, J shed 2 bases, and the junction held 6 bases outside the gene matches. The CDR3 reads CASSLAGQGTTYEQYF. CDR3 nucleotides: TGTGCCAGCAGCTTAGCCGGACAGGGTACTACCTACGAGCAGTACTTC.

The chain carries TRBV6-6 and TRBJ2-7, with a possible D match to TRBD1 (5 bases). V was cut by 5 bases and J by 9 bases, with 26 bases left in between. The CDR3 is 16 amino acids. Germline-derived CDR1 and CDR2 are MNHNY and SVGAGI (reference sequence). In DNA form, the CDR3 reads TGTGCCAGCAGTCCTTTGGGGCAGGCAAGAGATACCGTGCAGTACTTC. Its protein product is CASSPLGQARDTVQYF.